The 30 T cell receptor beta chains below all came from one sample that was sequenced in a study of response to subunit inactivated influenza vaccine. Using its own MiXCR run on the RT-PCR reads, TCRdb lists one record per CDR3 protein. The sample contains 500,000 to 600,000 distinct CDR3 sequences, 14% of which appear only once. The source was PBMCs from blood, collected 12 days after vaccination. The receptor source for this set is a man in his fifties or sixties who received an inactivated influenza vaccine.

The V gene is TRBV15, the J gene TRBJ2-1, with 11 bases lining up with TRBD2. Germline V lookup: CDR1 LNHNV, CDR2 YYDKDF (reference sequence). The CDR3 spans 18 residues. J lost 7 bases, V lost 1 base, and 12 bases had no gene match. The CDR3, as DNA: TGTGCCACCAGCAGAGGACTAGCGGGAAGACACACCGGTAATGAGCAGTTCTTC. This sequence encodes CATSRGLAGRHTGNEQFF.

The CDR3 DNA is TGCAGTGCTAGTCCATTCACAGGGGAGGAGACCCAGTACTTC. This gives the protein CSASPFTGEETQYF. The chain recombines TRBV20-1 with TRBJ2-5; TRBD1 matches at 7 bases. Per germline, CDR1 DFQATT and CDR2 SNEGSKA (reference sequence). V trimming: 3 bases; J trimming: 5 bases; junction bases outside the gene matches: 9. The CDR3 loop spans 14 amino acids.

V is TRBV7-2 and J is TRBJ2-5; D uncertain. The V end lost 0 bases, the J end lost 5 bases, and 13 bases lay between the germline ends. Germline CDR1 is SGHTA and CDR2 is FQGNSA. The CDR3 is made up of 15 amino acids. This CDR3 reads CASSLAGWNRETQYF. The CDR3 DNA sequence: TGTGCCAGCAGCTTAGCGGGGTGGAATCGGGAGACCCAGTACTTC.

V and J are TRBV4-1 and TRBJ1-2; 7 bases match TRBD1. Germline V gene data show CDR1 as MGHRA and CDR2 as YSYEKL. CDR3 length: 15 residues. J lost 6 bases, V lost 2 bases, and 9 bases had no gene match. The CDR3 protein is CASSQPDRVGHGYTF. CDR3 DNA: TGCGCCAGCAGCCAACCCGACAGGGTGGGTCATGGCTACACCTTC.

V and J are TRBV12-3 or TRBV12-4 and TRBJ1-1; D gene uncertain. Trimming shortened V by 1 base and J by 0 bases, and 9 bases separated the two germline ends. The CDR3 runs to 15 residues. CDR3 bases: TGTGCCAGCAGTTTAGTGCCGCAGGTGAACACTGAAGCTTTCTTT. As protein: CASSLVPQVNTEAFF.

This clonotype was detected only a few times. This chain links TRBV6-2 or TRBV6-3 with TRBJ2-3, with D hard to call. Trimming cost V 6 bases and J 5 bases, with 9 bases left between them. The germline CDR1 and CDR2 sequences are MNHEY and SVGEGT. The CDR3 length is 12 residues. CDR3 in amino acids: CASSPQLDTQYF. The CDR3 nucleotides read TGTGCCAGCAGCCCTCAACTAGATACGCAGTATTTT.

CDR3 DNA sequence: TGCGCCAGCAGCCAAGATCCCCAGGGGATGTATGGCTACACCTTC. Translated: CASSQDPQGMYGYTF. V and J are TRBV4-1 and TRBJ1-2; possibly TRBD1 for D (6 bases). The CDR3 contains 15 residues. Trimming shortened V by 0 bases and J by 5 bases, and 13 bases separated the two germline ends. In germline, CDR1 is MGHRA, CDR2 YSYEKL.

The rearrangement joins TRBV3-1 to TRBJ1-6, with a tentative D call TRBD1 (5 bases). Trimming shortened V by 4 bases and J by 10 bases, and 14 bases separated the two germline ends. Germline CDR1 and CDR2: LGHDT and YNNKEL (reference sequence). The CDR3 totals 14 residues. CDR3 nucleotides: TGTGCCAGCAGCCGCCCGGGGACGGACTCACCCCTCCACTTT. This codes for CASSRPGTDSPLHF.

This clonotype was seen only a few times. This rearrangement joins TRBV7-9 to TRBJ1-2, with 7 nucleotides matching TRBD1. The CDR3 totals 14 residues. Germline-derived CDR1 and CDR2 are SEHNR and FQNEAQ (reference sequence). The junction had 5 bases not matched to a gene; V was cut back by 3 bases and J by 4 bases. CDR3 protein: CASSFTRGLYGYTF. CDR3 coding DNA: TGTGCCAGCAGCTTTACAAGGGGGCTCTATGGCTACACCTTC.

This clonotype was recorded only once. The J gene is TRBJ1-4, the V gene TRBV5-1, with 10 bases identical to TRBD1. V was pared by 4 bases and J by 7 bases, with 4 bases of the junction left unmatched. CDR1 and CDR2 from the germline V gene are SGHRS and YFSETQ. CDR3 length equals 14 residues. The CDR3 DNA is TGCGCCAGCAGCGGAGGGACAGGGGTTGAAAAACTGTTTTTT. This codes for CASSGGTGVEKLFF. Full variable domain (outside the CDR3, taken from reference TRBV5-1 and TRBJ1-4): KAGVTQTPRYLIKTRGQQVTLSCSPISGHRSVSWYQQTPGQGLQFLFEYFSETQRNKGNFPGRFSGRQFSNSRSEMNVSTLELGDSALYLCASSGGTGVEKLFFGSGTQLSVL.

This clonotype appeared a few times. The CDR3 loop is CASSQDNRKNEKLFF. DNA of the CDR3: TGTGCCAGCAGCCAAGACAACAGGAAGAATGAAAAACTGTTTTTT. The V and J genes are TRBV4-2 and TRBJ1-4; maybe TRBD1 (5 bases). The CDR3 spans 15 residues. V gave up 0 bases and J gave up 5 bases, with 10 bases separating them. The germline gives CDR1 LGHNA, CDR2 YNFKEQ.

The chain is built from TRBV6-1 and TRBJ1-4; the match to TRBD1 covers 8 bases. Per the germline V gene, CDR1 is MNHNS and CDR2 is SASEGT. CDR3 size: 16 residues. The V and J ends lost 6 bases and 2 bases, in that order; junction bases with no gene match: 8. The CDR3 sequence is CASRPGQGVTNEKLFF. The CDR3 DNA sequence: TGTGCCAGCAGACCCGGACAGGGCGTCACTAATGAAAAACTGTTTTTT.

The gene calls are TRBV20-1 and TRBJ1-4, with D possibly matching TRBD1 (5 bases). The germline V and J ends were trimmed by 0 bases and 9 bases, with 17 bases remaining between them. The germline CDR1 and CDR2 sequences are DFQATT and SNEGSKA (reference sequence). There are 15 residues in the CDR3. In DNA form, the CDR3 reads TGCAGTGCTAGAGATCGGACTGGGACTTCTCAAAAACTGTTTTTT. Encoded protein: CSARDRTGTSQKLFF.

The chain's CDR3 is CASNRGARGGEQFF. The CDR3 coding sequence is TGTGCCAGCAACCGGGGGGCGAGGGGCGGTGAGCAGTTCTTC. This chain joins TRBV2 and TRBJ2-1, with D perhaps matching TRBD2 (7 bases). In germline, CDR1 is SNHLY, CDR2 FYNNEI. The CDR3 is 14 residues long. Trimming took 7 bases from V and 9 from J, leaving 19 bases between them.

V usage is TRBV20-1 and J usage is TRBJ2-7; 8 nucleotides agree with TRBD1. Looked up from germline, CDR1 is DFQATT and CDR2 is SNEGSKA (reference sequence). V was pared by 4 bases and J by 1 base, with 12 bases of the junction left unmatched. The CDR3 is made up of 16 amino acids. This chain's CDR3 is CSATSADRGSSYEQYF. The CDR3 DNA reads TGCAGTGCTACCTCCGCCGACAGGGGATCGTCCTACGAGCAGTACTTC.

CDR3 coding DNA: TGTGCCAGCTGCCATTACAGGGAAGAAGAGACCCAGTACTTC. Translating gives CASCHYREEETQYF. V and J are TRBV7-9 and TRBJ2-5; the D gene is possibly TRBD1 (6 bases). Germline V gene sequence: CDR1 SEHNR, CDR2 FQNEAQ (reference sequence). The V end lost 8 bases, the J end lost 3 bases, and 16 bases lay between the germline ends. The CDR3 contains 14 residues.

This clonotype was counted only a few times. The V call is TRBV10-2, the J call TRBJ1-5; TRBD1 matches at 9 bases. Germline V gene data show CDR1 as WSHSY and CDR2 as SAAADI. The V segment lost 7 bases and the J segment 4 bases; nucleotides outside the gene matches: 11. The CDR3 loop spans 16 amino acids. This CDR3 is CASTNLGTGLNQPQHF. The CDR3 nucleotides read TGCGCCAGCACGAACTTGGGGACAGGGCTTAATCAGCCCCAGCATTTT.

This clonotype was observed a few times. J is TRBJ2-3 and V is TRBV3-1; tentative D call: TRBD2 (6 bases). This CDR3 has 14 residues. With 4 bases removed from V and 2 bases from J, the gap between germline ends came to 10 bases. CDR1 is LGHDT and CDR2 is YNNKEL in the germline V gene (reference sequence). CDR3 nucleotide sequence: TGTGCCAGCAGCCCTGGGACTTACACAGATACGCAGTATTTT. Amino acids: CASSPGTYTDTQYF.

This clonotype was observed a few times. The V and J genes are TRBV5-5 and TRBJ1-1; tentative D call: TRBD1 (6 bases). The CDR3 consists of 16 residues. Germline-derived CDR1 and CDR2 are SGHKS and YYEKEE (reference sequence). Trimming cost V 2 bases and J 1 base, with 15 bases left between them. The chain's CDR3 is CASSFGGPWANTEAFF. CDR3 coding DNA: TGTGCCAGCAGCTTTGGGGGGCCATGGGCGAACACTGAAGCTTTCTTT. The variable domain in full, with the rest retrieved from reference TRBV5-5 and TRBJ1-1, is DAGVTQSPTHLIKTRGQQVTLRCSPISGHKSVSWYQQVLGQGPQFIFQYYEKEERGRGNFPDRFSARQFPNYSSELNVNALLLGDSALYLCASSFGGPWANTEAFFGQGTRLTVV.

V and J are TRBV7-9 and TRBJ2-5, with D perhaps being TRBD1 or TRBD2 (5 bases each). Germline loops: CDR1 SEHNR, CDR2 FQNEAQ (reference sequence). V was trimmed by 5 bases and J by 5 bases, leaving 15 bases between them. This CDR3 contains 14 residues. The CDR3 nucleotides are TGTGCCAGCAGCCCGGGGACCCCGGGGGAGACCCAGTACTTC. Translating it yields CASSPGTPGETQYF.

The chain employs TRBV12-3 or TRBV12-4 and TRBJ2-3, with TRBD2 identical over 8 bases. This CDR3 comprises 15 residues. V was clipped by 5 bases and J by 0 bases; unmatched bases: 4. The DNA of the CDR3 is TGTGCCAGCAGTGAGACTAGCGTAAGCACAGATACGCAGTATTTT. Its protein is CASSETSVSTDTQYF.

This rearrangement joins TRBV6-2 or TRBV6-3 to TRBJ2-1; the D gene is possibly TRBD2 (6 bases). With 6 bases removed from V and 2 bases from J, the gap between germline ends came to 11 bases. Germline CDR1 reads MNHEY; CDR2 reads SVGEGT. This CDR3 contains 14 residues. The chain's CDR3 is CASSPWTTYNEQFF. CDR3 coding DNA: TGTGCCAGCAGCCCCTGGACTACCTACAATGAGCAGTTCTTC.

The chain couples TRBV3-1 to TRBJ2-5, with 9 bases identical to TRBD2. The CDR3 contains 16 residues. Looked up from germline, CDR1 is LGHDT and CDR2 is YNNKEL (reference sequence). V shed 5 bases and J 0 bases; nucleotides not matched to a gene: 7. This chain's CDR3 is CASSYPSGEYQETQYF. The CDR3 DNA sequence: TGTGCCAGCAGCTATCCTAGCGGGGAGTACCAAGAGACCCAGTACTTC.

This chain uses TRBV20-1 with TRBJ2-1, with D possibly TRBD2 on 6 matching bases. The V end was cut by 0 bases, the J end by 5 bases, with 14 bases between. The CDR3 consists of 15 residues. From germline, CDR1 is DFQATT and CDR2 SNEGSKA (reference sequence). The CDR3 DNA is TGCAGTGCTAGAGATCTTGTGGGAGGTCACAATGAGCAGTTCTTC. Protein: CSARDLVGGHNEQFF.

This clonotype was picked up a small number of times. This chain uses TRBV15 with TRBJ2-5, with a weak D call TRBD2 (6 bases). The V gene lost 3 bases and the J gene lost 5 bases, with 22 bases spanning the gap. This CDR3 has 17 residues. Germline CDR1 is LNHNV and CDR2 is YYDKDF (reference sequence). CDR3 nucleotide sequence: TGTGCCACCAGCAGGGACTTGGCGACCCCCGGAGGGGAGACCCAGTACTTC. Translating it yields CATSRDLATPGGETQYF.

V and J are TRBV29-1 and TRBJ2-5; 7 bases match TRBD1. This CDR3 is 12 amino acids long. J was trimmed by 5 bases and V by 8 bases; bases with no gene match: 8. In germline, CDR1 is SQVTM, CDR2 ANQGSEA. The CDR3 DNA follows: TGCAGCCCTGACAGGGTCCACGAGACCCAGTACTTC. Encoded protein: CSPDRVHETQYF.

This chain connects TRBV14 to TRBJ1-2; the D is unclear. The CDR3 runs 15 residues. The V end was cut by 0 bases, the J end by 5 bases, with 13 bases between. The germline V gene encodes CDR1 SGHDN and CDR2 FVKESK. DNA of the CDR3: TGTGCCAGCAGCCAAGATCTTGTTACACCTTATGGCTACACCTTC. Its translation is CASSQDLVTPYGYTF. Supplemented by reference TRBV14 and TRBJ1-2, the full variable domain reads EAGVTQFPSHSVIEKGQTVTLRCDPISGHDNLYWYRRVMGKEIKFLLHFVKESKQDESGMPNNRFLAERTGGTYSTLKVQPAELEDSGVYFCASSQDLVTPYGYTFGSGTRLTVV.

This clonotype was picked up many times. This chain links TRBV5-5 with TRBJ2-1, with a weak D call TRBD1 (6 bases). This CDR3 contains 14 residues. Germline CDR1 and CDR2: SGHKS and YYEKEE (reference sequence). V dropped 2 bases and J dropped 3 bases, with 9 bases sitting between them. The CDR3 sequence: CASSLRTDYNEQFF. CDR3 nucleotides: TGTGCCAGCAGCTTACGGACAGACTACAATGAGCAGTTCTTC. The whole variable domain, remainder taken from reference TRBV5-5 and TRBJ2-1, is DAGVTQSPTHLIKTRGQQVTLRCSPISGHKSVSWYQQVLGQGPQFIFQYYEKEERGRGNFPDRFSARQFPNYSSELNVNALLLGDSALYLCASSLRTDYNEQFFGPGTRLTVL.

This clonotype has only a few counts. This chain joins TRBV11-2 and TRBJ2-3; no clear D. Trimming pared 1 base from V and 2 bases from J, leaving 4 bases between. CDR3 length: 13 amino acids. Per germline, CDR1 SGHAT and CDR2 FQNNGV. This CDR3 reads CASSLAYTDTQYF. Here the CDR3 DNA reads TGTGCCAGCAGCTTAGCCTACACAGATACGCAGTATTTT.

On this clonotype: One end of the junction varies from germline; a read error may be responsible. This chain connects TRBV29-1 to TRBJ2-1; the D gene is possibly TRBD1 (6 bases). The CDR3 contains 13 residues. Germline CDR1 is SQVTM and CDR2 is ANQGSEA. The CDR3 DNA is TGCAGCGTTGAATCTACAGGGTACAGTGAGCAGTTCTTC. Translation: CSVESTGYSEQFF.